This passage covers 15 T cell receptor beta chains from one sample sequenced in a study of blood T cell repertoires in COVID-19. Assay used: immunoSEQ multiplex PCR; TCRdb lists only in-frame clones, some missing. Of 75,000 to 100,000 clones in the sample, nearly 90% were seen once. The sequencing sample was made of peripheral blood. The receptor set was obtained from a man between 65 and 85 years old with acute or convalescent COVID-19.

J is TRBJ1-1 and V is TRBV28; D might be TRBD1 (5 bases). Germline V gene sequence: CDR1 MDHEN, CDR2 SYDVKM. This CDR3 is built from 14 residues. Deletions cut 7 bases from V and 1 base from J, with 13 bases between. The CDR3 loop is CASNQGGQNTEAFF. Written as DNA, the CDR3 is TGTGCCAGCAACCAGGGAGGCCAGAACACTGAAGCTTTCTTT. Based on the CDR3 plus reference TRBV28 and TRBJ1-1, the full variable domain is DVKVTQSSRYLVKRTGEKVFLECVQDMDHENMFWYRQDPGLGLRLIYFSYDVKMKEKGDIPEGYSVSREKKERFSLILESASTNQTSMYLCASNQGGQNTEAFFGQGTRLTVV.

The CDR3 region has the DNA TGTGCCAGCAGCACCCTTGGGGGCGCCTATAATTCACCCCTCCACTTT. Amino acid sequence: CASSTLGGAYNSPLHF. The rearrangement joins TRBV27 to TRBJ1-6; maybe TRBD1 (6 bases). Germline V gene sequence: CDR1 MNHEY, CDR2 SMNVEV (reference sequence). Trimming left V 6 bases short and J 2 bases short, with 14 bases between. The CDR3 totals 16 residues.

V is TRBV5-1 and J is TRBJ2-5; 9 bases align to TRBD1. This CDR3 spans 14 amino acids. Germline CDR1 is SGHRS and CDR2 is YFSETQ. The V gene end was trimmed by 4 bases and the J gene end by 3 bases; junction bases not matched to a gene: 4. CDR3 protein: CASSRQGGEETQYF. Written as DNA, the CDR3 is TGCGCCAGCAGCCGACAGGGGGGCGAAGAGACCCAGTACTTC.

The chain combines TRBV29-1 with TRBJ1-2; D is unresolved. This CDR3 is built from 10 residues. Deletions cut 8 bases from V and 10 bases from J, with 14 bases between. The germline gives CDR1 SQVTM, CDR2 ANQGSEA. CDR3 in DNA: TGCAGCCCCCTAGCACGGGCCTACACCTTC. This gives the protein CSPLARAYTF.

Here the CDR3 reads CASSRGTAFYGYTF. The CDR3 DNA reads as TGTGCCAGCAGCCGGGGGACAGCCTTCTATGGCTACACCTTC. The chain employs TRBV5-4 and TRBJ1-2; TRBD1 aligns across 7 bases. Trimming took 4 bases from V and 4 from J; bases not matched to a gene: 7. This CDR3 is 14 amino acids long. The germline CDR1 and CDR2 sequences are SGHNT and YYREEE (reference sequence).

V and J are TRBV28 and TRBJ1-3, with TRBD1 identical over 9 bases. The germline gives CDR1 MDHEN, CDR2 SYDVKM. With V trimmed by 6 bases and J by 4 bases, 7 bases remained unmatched. CDR3 length: 15 amino acids. The CDR3 spells CASSRDRVGGNTIYF. CDR3 DNA: TGTGCCAGCAGCCGGGACAGGGTGGGAGGAAACACCATATATTTT.

V and J are TRBV5-6 and TRBJ1-1; D may be TRBD1 (6 bases). The CDR3 runs to 13 residues. Germline CDR1 and CDR2: SGHDT and YYEEEE. V lost 5 bases, J lost 1 base, and 9 bases lay in between. CDR3 sequence reads: CASRTRGNTEAFF. The CDR3 DNA reads as TGTGCCAGCAGAACCAGGGGGAACACTGAAGCTTTCTTT.

The chain has TRBV16 and TRBJ1-6, with D uncertain. Per germline, CDR1 KGHSY and CDR2 FQNENV. The CDR3 totals 16 residues. Trimming stripped 0 bases from V and 4 bases from J, with 10 bases between. The CDR3 DNA sequence: TGTGCCAGCAGCCAATCTGTGGGCGCGTATAATTCACCCCTCCACTTT. Translated: CASSQSVGAYNSPLHF.

The chain recombines TRBV7-9 with TRBJ2-7, with 7 bases fitting TRBD1. This CDR3 is 12 amino acids long. The germline V gene has CDR1 SEHNR and CDR2 FQNEAQ (reference sequence). The CDR3, as DNA: TGTGCCAGCAGCTTAGGGGACAGTGGGTTTCGGGTC. This gives the protein CASSLGDSGFRV.

With respect to this clone: One junction end does not reproduce the germline sequence, and a read error may be involved. V gene TRBV19 combines with J gene TRBJ2-3; tentatively, D is TRBD2 (7 bases). The CDR3 extends over 14 amino acids. Germline CDR1 and CDR2: LNHDA and SQIVND (reference sequence). This CDR3 is CASSMTTPRGAPHF. CDR3 DNA: TGTGCCAGTAGTATGACCACCCCCCGGGGGGCACCTCATTTT.

This clone is labeled medium-sized. V and J are TRBV10-3 and TRBJ2-3, with 9 nucleotides matching TRBD2. CDR1 is ENHRY and CDR2 is SYGVKD in the germline V gene. With V trimmed by 8 bases and J by 5 bases, 11 bases remained unmatched. The CDR3 consists of 15 residues. The CDR3 protein is CAISLAGGPGDTQYF. Written as DNA, the CDR3 is TGTGCCATCTCGCTCGCGGGGGGGCCGGGAGATACGCAGTATTTT.

The chain carries TRBV12-3 or TRBV12-4 and TRBJ2-1, with 8 bases identical to TRBD2. J lost 5 bases, V lost 7 bases, and 1 base had no gene match. The CDR3 covers 12 residues. CDR3 in DNA: TGTGCCAGCACACTAGCGGACAATGAGCAGTTCTTC. Its protein product is CASTLADNEQFF.

This clone was detected once. Here the CDR3 reads CASSYGRGINYGYTF. The CDR3, as DNA: TGTGCCAGCAGTTATGGGAGGGGTATTAACTATGGCTACACCTTC. The J gene is TRBJ1-2, the V gene TRBV6-5; tentatively, D is TRBD1 (5 bases). The CDR3 runs to 15 residues. The ends were cut back, 3 bases at V and 1 base at J, with 12 bases in the middle. CDR1 MNHEY and CDR2 SVGAGI come from the germline V gene.

V gene TRBV18 combines with J gene TRBJ1-3, with no clear D. Trimming shortened V by 5 bases and J by 1 base, and 15 bases separated the two germline ends. The CDR3 spans 16 residues. CDR1 KGHSH and CDR2 LQKENI come from the germline V gene. Here the CDR3 reads CASSVRVLASGNTIYF. In nucleotides, the CDR3 is TGTGCCAGCTCAGTCCGGGTCCTCGCTTCTGGAAACACCATATATTTT.

A remark on this clone: A junction boundary mismatches the germline segment, possibly from a read error. The chain recombines TRBV6-6 with TRBJ2-6, with TRBD1 matching 9 bases. The CDR3 covers 18 residues. Per germline, CDR1 MNHNY and CDR2 SVGAGI (reference sequence). The CDR3: CAGSPPGQGMSGANVLTF. As DNA, the CDR3 is TGTGCCGGCAGTCCCCCGGGACAGGGTATGTCTGGGGCCAACGTCCTGACTTTC.